This TCR beta chain was sequenced for a study of blood T cell repertoires in COVID-19. Per the germline V gene, CDR1 is SGHAT and CDR2 is FQNNGV. The CDR3 extends over 14 amino acids. Trimming removed 1 base from V and 6 bases from J, with 12 bases in between. Under the authors' procedure: From reference gene primer amplification, estimates of nucleated cell counts were derived. The repertoire was sequenced with immunoSEQ multiplex PCR; TCRdb's copy has only in-frame clones and lacks some. That table gives V, J and clone size, and the DNA gave D and trimming. The data hold some 200,000 clones, with 75% to 90% observed a single time.

The sample comprised PBMCs or T cells enriched from blood (not recorded which). The TCR originated in a woman in her forties with acute COVID-19. This chain links TRBV11-2 with TRBJ1-1; no reliable D call. CDR3 coding DNA: TGTGCCAGCAGCTTAGCCCCCGAGGTGGCTGAAGCTTTCTTT. Translated, it gives CASSLAPEVAEAFF.